This TCR beta chain derives from a study of CD8 T cells in Susac syndrome. Only one count was recorded for this clonotype. Its antigen remains unknown. RNA amounts of roughly 0.45 to 1 ug underwent reverse transcription with random hexamers. It was immunoSEQ multiplex PCR that amplified TCR beta CDR3 across 54 Vbeta and 13 Jbeta. TCRdb re-analysed the immunoSEQ multiplex PCR reads in MiXCR, keeping a single row per CDR3 protein. The repertoire has around 200,000 distinct CDR3 sequences, 95% of them found once; the top ten carry around 0.08%. Study-wide results and caveats: Individuals included in the TCR sequencing and HLA analysis were acknowledged by the study to be relatively few in number.

The germline V gene has CDR1 SQVTM and CDR2 ANQGSEA. The CDR3 runs 13 residues. The V end was cut by 3 bases, the J end by 5 bases, with 13 bases between. This clonotype was obtained from a human donor with multiple sclerosis. The sample taken for sequencing was CD4+ T cells from PBMCs. The chain employs TRBV29-1 and TRBJ1-1; possibly TRBD1 for D (5 bases). The CDR3 loop reads CSVDRGRETEAFF. DNA for the CDR3: TGCAGCGTTGATAGGGGCCGGGAGACTGAAGCTTTCTTT.